Shown below are 15 T cell receptor beta chains from a single sample sequenced in a study of PD-L1 blockade in urothelial cancer. Time point indicated: peripheral blood 6 weeks after treatment start. Using immunoSEQ multiplex PCR, the repertoire was profiled, and TCRdb retains in-frame clones only, with some absent. Of more than 60,000 clones in the sample, 85% to 90% were seen once. The input for sequencing was PBMCs, taken around atezolizumab (anti-PD-L1) treatment. These receptors all stem from a man aged 60 to 69 with urothelial cancer.

This chain uses TRBV19 with TRBJ1-5, with D possibly TRBD1 on 5 matching bases. Germline V gene lookup returns CDR1 LNHDA and CDR2 SQIVND (reference sequence). Trimming stripped 8 bases from V and 5 bases from J, with 19 bases between. The CDR3 covers 15 residues. This chain's CDR3 is CASRLNVRGYQPQHF. The CDR3 DNA is TGTGCCAGTCGCCTGAACGTTCGGGGGTATCAGCCCCAGCATTTT.

This clone was seen a single time. The chain combines TRBV7-2 with TRBJ2-7; D might be TRBD2 (5 bases). Trimming removed 1 base from V and 5 bases from J, with 9 bases in between. The germline V gene has CDR1 SGHTA and CDR2 FQGNSA. The CDR3 runs to 13 residues. In nucleotides, the CDR3 is TGTGCCAGCAGCTTAGTATCCGGGAACGAGCAGTACTTC. Its translation: CASSLVSGNEQYF. Together with reference TRBV7-2 and TRBJ2-7, the CDR3 gives the full variable domain: GAGVSQSPSNKVTEKGKDVELRCDPISGHTALYWYRQSLGQGLEFLIYFQGNSAPDKSGLPSDRFSAERTGGSVSTLTIQRTQQEDSAVYLCASSLVSGNEQYFGPGTRLTVT.

V gene TRBV7-2 combines with J gene TRBJ2-7, with a possible D match to TRBD2 (5 bases). CDR1 is SGHTA and CDR2 is FQGNSA in the germline V gene. This CDR3 spans 11 amino acids. Trimming removed 1 base from V and 10 bases from J, with 8 bases in between. The CDR3 DNA is TGTGCCAGCAGCTTAGTCGGGGTTCAGTACTTC. Amino acids: CASSLVGVQYF.

This chain connects TRBV28 to TRBJ2-7; D is possibly TRBD2 (6 bases). The germline CDR1 and CDR2 sequences are MDHEN and SYDVKM. The ends were cut back, 7 bases at V and 7 bases at J, with 11 bases in the middle. This CDR3 contains 11 residues. DNA of the CDR3: TGTGCCAGCAAGGGAGGCGGGGAGCAGTACTTC. It is translated as CASKGGGEQYF.

This chain links TRBV4-2 with TRBJ2-3; D might be TRBD1 (5 bases). The germline V gene has CDR1 LGHNA and CDR2 YNFKEQ. The CDR3 runs to 15 residues. Trimming shortened V by 4 bases and J by 1 base, and 12 bases separated the two germline ends. The CDR3 bases are TGTGCCAGCAGCCCCAAAGGGGCTGGCACAGATACGCAGTATTTT. Its translation is CASSPKGAGTDTQYF.

V usage is TRBV27 and J usage is TRBJ2-3; 8 bases are shared with TRBD2. V gave up 3 bases and J gave up 4 bases; unmatched junction bases: 9. CDR1 MNHEY and CDR2 SMNVEV come from the germline V gene (reference sequence). This CDR3 is 16 amino acids long. CDR3 nucleotide sequence: TGTGCCAGCAGTTTTCGTAGTAGCGGGGTCGCAGATACGCAGTATTTT. Translating it yields CASSFRSSGVADTQYF.

The chain couples TRBV4-3 to TRBJ2-2; 9 bases map to TRBD2. The ends lost 2 bases at V and 6 bases at J; junction bases unmatched: 10. Germline V gene lookup returns CDR1 LGHNA and CDR2 YSLEER. CDR3 length: 17 residues. The CDR3: CASSQLGSGRIAGELFF. CDR3 in DNA: TGCGCCAGCAGCCAACTTGGCAGCGGGAGGATAGCCGGGGAGCTGTTTTTT.

V usage is TRBV6-5 and J usage is TRBJ1-5, with 7 positions matching TRBD1. The CDR3 extends over 15 amino acids. The germline V gene encodes CDR1 MNHEY and CDR2 SVGAGI. Germline trimming cut 6 bases from V and 5 bases from J; bases unmatched to any gene: 10. CDR3 in DNA: TGTGCCAGCAGGGCGCTACAGGGGATTTATCAGCCCCAGCATTTT. This gives the protein CASRALQGIYQPQHF.

This chain joins TRBV10-1 and TRBJ1-1; tentative D call: TRBD1 (5 bases). Trimming removed 7 bases at V and 2 bases at J, with 11 bases between. Germline-derived CDR1 and CDR2 are WNHNN and SYGVQD (reference sequence). The CDR3 is made up of 13 amino acids. The CDR3 DNA reads as TGCGCCAGCAACCAGGGCCCAAACACTGAAGCTTTCTTT. As protein: CASNQGPNTEAFF.

The J gene is TRBJ1-1, the V gene TRBV5-1; no definite D call. The CDR3 has 14 residues. With 4 bases removed from V and 1 base from J, the gap between germline ends came to 11 bases. Looked up from germline, CDR1 is SGHRS and CDR2 is YFSETQ. The CDR3 DNA sequence: TGCGCCAGCAGCGATGGGCGGGCGAACACTGAAGCTTTCTTT. Its translation: CASSDGRANTEAFF.

In its sample, this clone was seen once. V usage is TRBV2 and J usage is TRBJ2-5, with TRBD1 as a possible D gene (6 bases). Germline V CDR1 and CDR2: SNHLY, FYNNEI. Trimming took 8 bases from V and 2 from J, leaving 15 bases between them. The CDR3 length is 14 residues. The CDR3 sequence: CASGRQVAQETQYF. CDR3 bases: TGTGCCAGCGGAAGACAGGTCGCTCAAGAGACCCAGTACTTC. The whole variable domain, filled in from reference TRBV2 and TRBJ2-5, reads EPEVTQTPSHQVTQMGQEVILRCVPISNHLYFYWYRQILGQKVEFLVSFYNNEISEKSEIFDDQFSVERPDGSNFTLKIRSTKLEDSAMYFCASGRQVAQETQYFGPGTRLLVL.

The chain combines TRBV9 with TRBJ2-1; no reliable D call. V lost 0 bases and J lost 10, with 17 bases in between. The CDR3 consists of 15 residues. Germline loops: CDR1 SGDLS, CDR2 YYNGEE. The CDR3 nucleotides read TGTGCCAGCAGCGTAGCCCCTAGTAGTAGTCGGGAGCAGTTCTTC. As protein: CASSVAPSSSREQFF.

The rearrangement joins TRBV10-2 to TRBJ1-5, with 9 bases matching TRBD1. J was trimmed by 5 bases and V by 7 bases; bases with no gene match: 6. Germline CDR1 is WSHSY and CDR2 is SAAADI. The CDR3 length is 14 residues. CDR3 protein: CASMDRGPDQPQHF. In DNA form, the CDR3 reads TGCGCCAGCATGGACAGGGGTCCTGATCAGCCCCAGCATTTT.

This chain joins TRBV30 and TRBJ2-2; 7 nucleotides match TRBD2. The length of the CDR3 is 14 residues. Germline V gives CDR1 GTSNPN, CDR2 SVGIG (reference sequence). The ends lost 1 base at V and 7 bases at J; junction bases unmatched: 6. The DNA of the CDR3 is TGTGCCTGGAGTGAGCTAGCGGTCGACGGGGAGCTGTTTTTT. It codes for CAWSELAVDGELFF.

This sequence joins TRBV10-3 and TRBJ2-3; D unresolved. The V gene lost 3 bases and the J gene lost 0 bases, with 10 bases spanning the gap. This CDR3 contains 15 residues. The V gene's germline CDR1 is ENHRY and CDR2 SYGVKD. The CDR3 sequence: CAISDSSVSTDTQYF. In nucleotides, the CDR3 is TGTGCCATCAGTGATAGCTCCGTTAGCACAGATACGCAGTATTTT.